One sample yielded the 2 T cell receptor beta chains listed below, sequenced in a study of response to subunit inactivated influenza vaccine. TCRdb reprocessed the RT-PCR reads via MiXCR and lists one record per CDR3 protein. This sample has 500,000 to 700,000 distinct CDR3 sequences, with under 25% found just once. Separately, the same data were catalogued under a study of T cells expressing NK-cell markers. According to that study: Researchers built TCR beta cDNA using 5'RACE template switching with UMIs.

Sample: CD4+ T cells sorted from PBMCs, taken roughly 12 days after vaccination. These receptors originate from a man between 45 and 60 years old who received an inactivated influenza vaccine.

The chain joins TRBV28 to TRBJ2-5; the match to TRBD1 covers 8 bases. Germline values: CDR1 MDHEN, CDR2 SYDVKM. The V segment lost 8 bases and the J segment 1 base; nucleotides outside the gene matches: 3. This CDR3 region has 13 residues. The CDR3 sequence: CASGTGLQETQYF. The CDR3 bases are TGTGCCAGCGGGACAGGTCTCCAAGAGACCCAGTACTTC. The entire variable domain, with the rest obtained from reference TRBV28 and TRBJ2-5, is as follows: DVKVTQSSRYLVKRTGEKVFLECVQDMDHENMFWYRQDPGLGLRLIYFSYDVKMKEKGDIPEGYSVSREKKERFSLILESASTNQTSMYLCASGTGLQETQYFGPGTRLLVL.

This clonotype was counted at least ten times. The chain recombines TRBV4-3 with TRBJ1-4, with no clear D. The germline V and J ends were trimmed by 4 bases and 2 bases, with 14 bases remaining between them. Germline values: CDR1 LGHNA, CDR2 YSLEER. This CDR3 is 16 amino acids long. The CDR3 bases are TGCGCCAGCAGCCGATCCCTACAAGGCACTAATGAAAAACTGTTTTTT. Translated: CASSRSLQGTNEKLFF.